This record concerns one T cell receptor (beta chain) sequence. The record originates from a study of blood T cell repertoires in COVID-19. The CDR3 extends over 14 amino acids. Per germline, CDR1 SEHNR and CDR2 FQNEAQ (reference sequence). Trimming pared 5 bases from V and 8 bases from J, leaving 18 bases between. Study members were between roughly 18 and 100 years old and lived in 24 US regions. Recovered Cohort 3 donors showed two negative PCRs, clearance, or symptom resolution. Method: immunoSEQ multiplex PCR; TCRdb's copy keeps in-frame clones and lacks some. The sample shows a few hundred thousand clones, roughly nine tenths of them seen only once.

Material for sequencing was PBMCs or T cells enriched from blood (not recorded which). The chain combines TRBV7-9 with TRBJ1-2; tentatively, D is TRBD1 (6 bases). The TCR was taken from a woman between 18 and 29 years old who had recovered from COVID-19. CDR3 region: CASSPPTGLRGYTF. CDR3 nucleotides: TGTGCCAGCAGCCCCCCGACAGGCTTGAGGGGCTACACCTTC.